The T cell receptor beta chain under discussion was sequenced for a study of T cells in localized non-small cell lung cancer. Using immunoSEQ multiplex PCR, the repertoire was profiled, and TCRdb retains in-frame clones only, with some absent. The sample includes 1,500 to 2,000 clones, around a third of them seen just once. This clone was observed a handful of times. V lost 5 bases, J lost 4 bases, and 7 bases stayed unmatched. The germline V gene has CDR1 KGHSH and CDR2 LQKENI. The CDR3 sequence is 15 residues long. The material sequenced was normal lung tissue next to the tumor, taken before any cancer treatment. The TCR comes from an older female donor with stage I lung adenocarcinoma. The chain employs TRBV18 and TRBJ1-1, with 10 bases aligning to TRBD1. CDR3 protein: CASSFGTGEGTEAFF. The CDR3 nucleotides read TGTGCCAGCTCATTCGGGACAGGGGAAGGCACTGAAGCTTTCTTT.